This T cell receptor (beta chain) appears in the sequencing data of a study of shared clonotypes between healthy human individuals. Study results and caveats: Naive subsets generally exceeded memory subsets in estimated richness. About 5% was the fraction of naive CD4 clonotypes found shared across a handful of donors. Clonotype sharing among donors was thought likely to change with sequencing depth.

Sequencing was performed with immunoSEQ multiplex PCR; in TCRdb, only in-frame clones are kept and a portion is missing. This sample has 2 million to 2.5 million clones; about 92% occur once, and the top ten carry about 0.39%. Those who donated, Caucasian adults without exception, all lived in Nashville, Tennessee. Germline-derived CDR1 and CDR2 are KGHSH and LQKENI. The CDR3 is 14 residues long. Deletions cut 2 bases from V and 3 bases from J, with 10 bases between. Note on this clone: Its antigen is unidentified. The sample has other DNA sequences that encode this CDR3 too.

The chain joins TRBV18 to TRBJ1-1; D possibly corresponds to TRBD1 (6 bases). The receptor was derived from a man younger than 30 in good health. Some clones in this sample may be carry-over from other donors' samples. Sample: naive CD4+ T cells from PBMCs. Subset here: CD45RA+ positively selected. CDR3 coding DNA: TGTGCCAGCTCACCAACGGGGGCTGACACTGAAGCTTTCTTT. The encoded protein is CASSPTGADTEAFF.